Presented here are 9 T cell receptor beta chains from one specimen sequenced in a study of STAT5B mutations in CD4+ large granular lymphocyte leukemia. TCRdb keeps only in-frame clones here, not all; method: immunoSEQ multiplex PCR. The sample carries about 3,600 clones, approximately 77% recorded once. Sequenced: PBMCs. These receptors were collected from a man in his fifties or sixties with CD4+ T-cell large granular lymphocyte leukemia.

The V gene is TRBV19, the J gene TRBJ1-2; TRBD1 matches 7 bases. This CDR3 spans 15 amino acids. With V trimmed by 1 base and J by 6 bases, 8 bases remained unmatched. CDR1 and CDR2 (germline): LNHDA, SQIVND (reference sequence). For the CDR3, the DNA is TGTGCCAGTAGTATAGCCCCGTCTACAGGGGATGGCTACACCTTC. Its translation: CASSIAPSTGDGYTF.

The genes are TRBV5-1 and TRBJ1-2, with TRBD1 matching 8 bases. Germline CDR1 reads SGHRS; CDR2 reads YFSETQ. This CDR3 spans 15 amino acids. V was pared by 2 bases and J by 6 bases, with 9 bases of the junction left unmatched. CDR3 region: CASSFFRGRSDGYTF. Here the CDR3 DNA reads TGCGCCAGCAGCTTCTTCAGGGGGCGCTCGGATGGCTACACCTTC.

V is TRBV5-1 and J is TRBJ2-7; D is possibly TRBD2 (7 bases). Trimming removed 4 bases at V and 3 bases at J, with 20 bases between. The germline gives CDR1 SGHRS, CDR2 YFSETQ. The CDR3 is made up of 16 amino acids. The CDR3 coding sequence is TGCGCCAGCAGCGGGGGGGCGGCTGGGGTTATCTACGAGCAGTACTTC. Translation gives CASSGGAAGVIYEQYF. Complete variable domain (other parts from reference TRBV5-1 and TRBJ2-7): KAGVTQTPRYLIKTRGQQVTLSCSPISGHRSVSWYQQTPGQGLQFLFEYFSETQRNKGNFPGRFSGRQFSNSRSEMNVSTLELGDSALYLCASSGGAAGVIYEQYFGPGTRLTVT.

The CDR3 nucleotides read TGTGCCAGCAGCTTAGAATGGCAGGTGCTGGCTGGCTACACCTTC. This translates into CASSLEWQVLAGYTF. The chain employs TRBV7-2 and TRBJ1-2; no reliable D call. Trimming stripped 1 base from V and 7 bases from J, with 16 bases between. Germline V gene lookup returns CDR1 SGHTA and CDR2 FQGNSA. The CDR3 totals 15 residues.

This clone was seen a single time. The chain links TRBV6-5 to TRBJ1-2; 8 bases are a match to TRBD1. The germline V gene has CDR1 MNHEY and CDR2 SVGAGI. The ends lost 2 bases at V and 2 bases at J; junction bases unmatched: 7. The CDR3 has 16 residues. In nucleotides, the CDR3 is TGTGCCAGCAGTTACGTATCGACAGGGGCGAACTATGGCTACACCTTC. Protein product: CASSYVSTGANYGYTF.

This rearrangement joins TRBV6-6 to TRBJ2-2; no definite D call. CDR3 length equals 12 residues. CDR1 MNHNY and CDR2 SVGAGI come from the germline V gene (reference sequence). Between the trimmed V and J ends, which lost 5 bases and 6 bases, there was a span of 7 bases. In DNA, the CDR3 is TGTGCCAGCAGTCGAAGCCCCGGGGAGCTGTTTTTT. This codes for CASSRSPGELFF.

Only a few counts were recorded for this clone. The chain links TRBV11-2 to TRBJ2-2; D remains unclear. The CDR3 consists of 11 residues. Germline CDR1 is SGHAT and CDR2 is FQNNGV. Trimming shortened V by 5 bases and J by 6 bases, and 4 bases separated the two germline ends. CDR3 amino acids: CASSLSGELFF. The DNA for the CDR3 is TGTGCCAGCAGCCTGTCCGGGGAGCTGTTTTTT.

V usage is TRBV6-6 and J usage is TRBJ1-2; D is uncertain. The V gene lost 0 bases and the J gene lost 8 bases, with 16 bases spanning the gap. Germline CDR1 reads MNHNY; CDR2 reads SVGAGI (reference sequence). This CDR3 spans 15 amino acids. As DNA, the CDR3 is TGTGCCAGCAGTTACTCTGTGGCCTCGGAGTCCGGCTACACCTTC. Translating it yields CASSYSVASESGYTF.

The chain has TRBV19 and TRBJ1-2, with D perhaps TRBD1 (6 bases). The germline gives CDR1 LNHDA, CDR2 SQIVND (reference sequence). Trimming shortened V by 10 bases and J by 2 bases, and 11 bases separated the two germline ends. The CDR3 totals 12 residues. The CDR3 reads CATNRANYGYTF. The CDR3 coding sequence is TGTGCCACAAACAGGGCGAACTATGGCTACACCTTC.